This T cell receptor beta chain was sequenced in a study of blood T cell repertoires in COVID-19. About the study: Nucleic acid was either cDNA or gDNA, and it came from T cells, B-cell-depleted T cells, or PBMCs.

The CDR3 has 17 amino acids. Germline V gene lookup returns CDR1 MGHRA and CDR2 YSYEKL. The ends lost 2 bases at V and 4 bases at J; junction bases unmatched: 12. In the original workflow: Amplification with reference gene primers provided the estimates of nucleated cell counts. Profiling relied on immunoSEQ multiplex PCR, and the TCRdb table lists in-frame clones only, not all of them. Clone size and the V and J calls come from that table; the DNA yielded D and trimming. Of fewer than 120,000 clones listed, approximately 82% are singletons. The sequencing sample was made of peripheral blood. This chain connects TRBV4-1 to TRBJ2-5; TRBD2 agrees at 8 bases. The TCR originated in a woman older than 75 with acute or convalescent COVID-19. The CDR3 DNA reads as TGCGCCAGCAGCCAACCAAGGGGAGCGGGAGTTGGAGAGACCCAGTACTTC. Residues: CASSQPRGAGVGETQYF.